The 5 T cell receptor beta chains below come from one sample, sequenced in a study of control samples from healthy donors and cancer patients. Sequencing used immunoSEQ multiplex PCR; TCRdb keeps in-frame clones, though not all of them. The data contain roughly 63,000 clones, roughly 90% of them singletons. Sequenced sample: PBMCs. These receptor sequences come from a man in his forties or fifties with colorectal cancer.

The gene calls are TRBV6-6 and TRBJ1-6; 9 nucleotides line up with TRBD1. J was trimmed by 6 bases and V by 5 bases; bases with no gene match: 8. Germline CDR1 is MNHNY and CDR2 is SVGAGI (reference sequence). This CDR3 has 16 residues. The CDR3 reads CASSMGQGRINSPLHF. CDR3 in DNA: TGTGCCAGCAGTATGGGACAGGGACGTATTAATTCACCCCTCCACTTT.

The chain uses TRBV5-4 and TRBJ1-6; perhaps TRBD1 as D (5 bases). Trimming left V 0 bases short and J 13 bases short, with 11 bases between. Germline CDR1 reads SGHNT; CDR2 reads YYREEE (reference sequence). The CDR3 loop spans 13 amino acids. The CDR3 here is CASSLDRPGPLHF. CDR3 sequence (DNA): TGTGCCAGCAGCTTGGATCGGCCAGGGCCCCTCCACTTT.

The sample holds a few counts of this clone. The chain uses TRBV12-3 or TRBV12-4 and TRBJ2-5; D gene ambiguous. This CDR3 has 11 amino acids. V lost 2 bases to trimming and J lost 5 bases, with 3 bases between them. Here the CDR3 DNA reads TGTGCCAGCAGTTTAATGGAGACCCAGTACTTC. The encoded protein is CASSLMETQYF.

The gene calls are TRBV3-1 (or the pseudogene TRBV3-2) and TRBJ2-5; 9 nucleotides agree with TRBD2. Germline V CDR1 and CDR2: LGHDT, YNNKEL (reference sequence). The CDR3 totals 17 residues. Trimming took 6 bases from V and 2 from J; bases not matched to a gene: 13. DNA of the CDR3: TGTGCCAGCAGTTCCAGGAGGATAGCGGGGGTTCAAGAGACCCAGTACTTC. Protein product: CASSSRRIAGVQETQYF.

The gene calls are TRBV7-2 and TRBJ1-6; 10 bases align to TRBD1. CDR1 is SGHTA, CDR2 FQGNSA, per germline. The ends lost 1 base at V and 15 bases at J; junction bases unmatched: 6. CDR3 length equals 14 residues. The CDR3 DNA is TGTGCCAGCAGCTTAGTGGGACAGGGGAAGGACCTCCACTTT. Its translation: CASSLVGQGKDLHF.